The rows below give T cell receptor beta chains drawn from one sample of a study of T cells after somatic rescue of genetic block. Clones were read by immunoSEQ multiplex PCR, and TCRdb kept only the in-frame ones, dropping some. The sample carries roughly 65,000 clones, roughly 90% recorded once. Sequenced: peripheral blood mononuclear cells (PBMCs). The receptors originated from a man in his forties. Each CDR3 is given with its conserved first and last residue. Fields, in order: clone size, D gene, V gene, J gene, CDR3 DNA, CDR3 protein. The D gene is left open where the match is weak. Where a row states a size, it is once, few, many or the class of an expanded clone; other rows omit it.

size: .; D: .; V: TRBV18; J: TRBJ2-5; DNA: TGTGCCAGCTCACCCGATTTAGGGGGTGAGACCCAGTACTTC; CDR3: CASSPDLGGETQYF
size: .; D: .; V: TRBV7-9; J: TRBJ2-7; DNA: TGTGCCAGCAGCTTAGCCATCTACGAGCAGTACTTC; CDR3: CASSLAIYEQYF
size: .; D: .; V: TRBV27; J: TRBJ1-3; DNA: TGTGCCAGCAGTGGGGGGGCGCCTGGAAACACCATATATTTT; CDR3: CASSGGAPGNTIYF
size: .; D: .; V: TRBV6-1; J: TRBJ1-2; DNA: TGTGCCAGCAGTGAAGGGTTTTCGGCCGTAAACTATGGCTACACCTTC; CDR3: CASSEGFSAVNYGYTF
size: .; D: .; V: TRBV5-5; J: TRBJ1-4; DNA: TGTGCCAGCAGTCTTGGGACGGTCACGATTGAAAAACTGTTTTTT; CDR3: CASSLGTVTIEKLFF
size: once; D: .; V: TRBV4-1; J: TRBJ2-1; DNA: TGCGCCAGCAGCCAAGATAACCGGGAGCGGGCGCCCTACAATGAGCAGTTCTTC; CDR3: CASSQDNRERAPYNEQFF
size: .; D: TRBD2; V: TRBV5-1; J: TRBJ2-1; DNA: TGCGCCAGCAGCTTTAAACTAGCGGGGGGGTCTTTCTCCTACAATGAGCAGTTCTTC; CDR3: CASSFKLAGGSFSYNEQFF
size: .; D: TRBD2; V: TRBV7-9; J: TRBJ2-3; DNA: TGTGCCAGCAGCATTAGCGGGAGGAGGACAGATACGCAGTATTTT; CDR3: CASSISGRRTDTQYF
size: .; D: TRBD2; V: TRBV19; J: TRBJ2-7; DNA: TGTGCCAGTACCACCGGGGGGGGAGAAGAGCAGTACTTC; CDR3: CASTTGGGEEQYF
size: .; D: .; V: TRBV9; J: TRBJ2-5; DNA: TGTGCCAGCAGCGTAGCGGGGCTCGGGGAGACCCAGTACTTC; CDR3: CASSVAGLGETQYF
size: .; D: TRBD1; V: TRBV7-9; J: TRBJ2-7; DNA: TGTGCCAGCAGCTTTGGGGTGAGGGGGCTATCCGAGCAGTACTTC; CDR3: CASSFGVRGLSEQYF
size: .; D: .; V: TRBV5-4; J: TRBJ2-3; DNA: TGTGCCAGCAGACTAGACAGGCAGGGGCCAGATACGCAGTATTTT; CDR3: CASRLDRQGPDTQYF
size: .; D: .; V: TRBV30; J: TRBJ2-2; DNA: TGTGCCTGGAGGCAGCCCAACACCGGGGAGCTGTTTTTT; CDR3: CAWRQPNTGELFF
size: .; D: TRBD2; V: TRBV11-2; J: TRBJ2-1; DNA: TGTGCCAGCAGCTTGGCGGGAGCCGCCTACAATGAGCAGTTCTTC; CDR3: CASSLAGAAYNEQFF
size: once; D: .; V: TRBV10-3; J: TRBJ1-6; DNA: TGTGCCATCACAGAAGGCTATAATTCACCCCTCCACTTT; CDR3: CAITEGYNSPLHF
size: .; D: TRBD2; V: TRBV19; J: TRBJ2-1; DNA: TGTGCCAGTAGTATAGTAGCGGGATACAACAATGAGCAGTTCTTC; CDR3: CASSIVAGYNNEQFF
size: .; D: TRBD1; V: TRBV7-9; J: TRBJ1-3; DNA: TGTGCCAGCAGGTGGACAGGGGGCTCTGGAAACACCATATATTTT; CDR3: CASRWTGGSGNTIYF
size: .; D: .; V: TRBV7-8; J: TRBJ2-5; DNA: TGTGCCAGCAGCTTGGTTAGAGGGGTCGGCGAGACCCAGTACTTC; CDR3: CASSLVRGVGETQYF
size: .; D: TRBD2; V: TRBV4-1; J: TRBJ2-3; DNA: TGCGCCAGCAGCCAAGAGGGAGGGCGGACTCGCACAGATACGCAGTATTTT; CDR3: CASSQEGGRTRTDTQYF
size: .; D: .; V: TRBV6-5; J: TRBJ2-3; DNA: TGTGCCAGCAGCCGAACCTTAAGGACAGATACGCAGTATTTT; CDR3: CASSRTLRTDTQYF
size: .; D: .; V: TRBV27; J: TRBJ2-7; DNA: TGTGCCAGCAGTTTAGAGGGCGTTATAGCCTCCTACGAGCAGTACTTC; CDR3: CASSLEGVIASYEQYF
size: .; D: .; V: TRBV7-6; J: TRBJ2-5; DNA: TGTGCCAGCAGCTTAGGGTCGTGGGGAACCGAGACCCAGTACTTC; CDR3: CASSLGSWGTETQYF
size: .; D: .; V: TRBV5-6; J: TRBJ1-2; DNA: TGTGCCAGCAGCTTGGAATTGGCGACGGGACATGGCTACACCTTC; CDR3: CASSLELATGHGYTF
size: once; D: .; V: TRBV13; J: TRBJ1-6; DNA: TGTGCCAGCAGCTTAGGGGTCGTAGACTCTAATTCACCCCTCCACTTT; CDR3: CASSLGVVDSNSPLHF
size: .; D: .; V: TRBV20-1; J: TRBJ2-1; DNA: TGCAGTGCTAACTTAGGGTCTGAGCAGTTCTTC; CDR3: CSANLGSEQFF
size: .; D: .; V: TRBV28; J: TRBJ1-2; DNA: TGTGCCAGCAGTTTATTCGGTAATGGCTACACCTTC; CDR3: CASSLFGNGYTF
size: once; D: .; V: TRBV19; J: TRBJ2-5; DNA: TGTGCCAGTAGTGGCGGTGAAAAAGTCGCCCAGTACTTC; CDR3: CASSGGEKVAQYF
size: few; D: TRBD1; V: TRBV27; J: TRBJ2-1; DNA: TGTGCCAGCAGCCAGGGGGCCCCCTACAATGAGCAGTTCTTC; CDR3: CASSQGAPYNEQFF
size: once; D: TRBD1; V: TRBV5-1; J: TRBJ1-5; DNA: TGCGCCAGCAGCTTGGAGGGACAGCGGCATCAGCCCCAGCATTTT; CDR3: CASSLEGQRHQPQHF
size: .; D: .; V: TRBV7-9; J: TRBJ2-7; DNA: TGTGCCAGCAGCTTAGAGTGGACCGCGGGGGAGCAGTACTTC; CDR3: CASSLEWTAGEQYF
size: .; D: .; V: TRBV5-1; J: TRBJ2-5; DNA: TGCGCCAGCAGCTTGGACGAGGGAGGAGAGCAGTACTTC; CDR3: CASSLDEGGEQYF
size: .; D: TRBD1; V: TRBV7-9; J: TRBJ1-1; DNA: TGTGCCAGCAGCTTAGGTCAGGGACAGGATGCTCGGCGAGAGGCTTTCTTT; CDR3: CASSLGQGQDARREAFF
size: .; D: .; V: TRBV12-5; J: TRBJ2-6; DNA: TGTGCTAGTGATCGGACAGACGAAACTGGGGCCAACGTCCTGACTTTC; CDR3: CASDRTDETGANVLTF
size: .; D: TRBD2; V: TRBV5-1; J: TRBJ2-3; DNA: TGCGCCAGCAGCTTCCTCTTAGCGGGAGTTGCCACAGATACGCAGTATTTT; CDR3: CASSFLLAGVATDTQYF
size: .; D: .; V: TRBV30; J: TRBJ1-1; DNA: TGTGCCTGGAGTGAGGGGGCTGAAGCTTTCTTT; CDR3: CAWSEGAEAFF
size: .; D: .; V: TRBV25-1; J: TRBJ1-5; DNA: TGTGCCAGCAGTGAGAACGGAAGCAATCAGCCCCAGCATTTT; CDR3: CASSENGSNQPQHF
size: .; D: TRBD1; V: TRBV25-1; J: TRBJ2-2; DNA: TGTGCCAGCAGTTCTGGACAGGGTTCCGGGGAGCTGTTTTTT; CDR3: CASSSGQGSGELFF
size: .; D: .; V: TRBV7-9; J: TRBJ2-6; DNA: TGTGCCAGCAGCTTAGCTAAAGCCTCTGGGGCCAACGTCCTGACTTTC; CDR3: CASSLAKASGANVLTF
size: .; D: TRBD2; V: TRBV13; J: TRBJ2-5; DNA: TGTGCCAGCAATGAAGCGGGAGTGGGTCGAGAGACCCAGTACTTC; CDR3: CASNEAGVGRETQYF
size: .; D: .; V: TRBV12-1; J: TRBJ2-3; DNA: TGTGCCAGCAGCCTTAATCGGACAGGCAAGACGGGAGATACGCAGTATTTT; CDR3: CASSLNRTGKTGDTQYF
size: .; D: .; V: TRBV2; J: TRBJ2-7; DNA: TGTGCCAGCAGTGGGGGACTCTACGAGCAGTACTTC; CDR3: CASSGGLYEQYF
size: .; D: TRBD1; V: TRBV6-1; J: TRBJ2-7; DNA: TGTGCCAGCAGTGAATCCAGGGGGTACTCCTACGAGCAGTACTTC; CDR3: CASSESRGYSYEQYF
size: once; D: .; V: TRBV7-2; J: TRBJ1-2; DNA: TGTGCCAGCAGCTTAACGGCAGCGGGGAGGGATGGCTACACCTTC; CDR3: CASSLTAAGRDGYTF
size: .; D: TRBD2; V: TRBV9; J: TRBJ2-3; DNA: TGTGCCAGCAGCGGAAACAGAATAGCGGGAGGTATCTCAGATACGCAGTATTTT; CDR3: CASSGNRIAGGISDTQYF